Listed here are 23 T cell receptor beta chains from one sample, sequenced in a study of glioma-infiltrating T cells. TCR alpha and beta CDR3 regions were amplified from RNA using iRepertoire nested multiplex PCR. MiXCR, run by TCRdb on the multiplex PCR reads, gives a single entry per CDR3 protein. Among 150,000 to 200,000 distinct CDR3 sequences listed, approximately 30% were seen once. What was sequenced was glioma tissue, nonneoplastic brain tissue, or PBMCs (not recorded which). Receptors were obtained from a human donor with low-grade glioma or glioblastoma, undergoing nonglioma brain surgery, or in good health (not recorded which).

The chain is built from TRBV29-1 and TRBJ2-5; 10 nucleotides match TRBD1. CDR1 SQVTM and CDR2 ANQGSEA come from the germline V gene. V lost 3 bases, J lost 6 bases, and 7 bases stayed unmatched. This CDR3 is 14 amino acids long. In DNA, the CDR3 is TGCAGCGTTGACCTGACAGGGGGCCGAAAGACCCAGTACTTC. This sequence encodes CSVDLTGGRKTQYF.

Ten or more counts support this clonotype. The CDR3 sequence is CASRSDRGLARETQYF. CDR3 DNA sequence: TGTGCCAGCAGATCCGACAGGGGACTAGCTAGAGAGACCCAGTACTTC. This sequence joins TRBV27 and TRBJ2-5; TRBD2 is a possible D gene (9 bases). The V gene lost 6 bases and the J gene lost 4 bases, with 21 bases spanning the gap. Germline V gene sequence: CDR1 MNHEY, CDR2 SMNVEV (reference sequence). CDR3 length: 16 amino acids.

This clonotype has ten or more counts. The J gene is TRBJ1-5, the V gene TRBV6-1; no clear D gene. The CDR3 has 14 residues. The germline CDR1 and CDR2 sequences are MNHNS and SASEGT. V was pared by 5 bases and J by 8 bases, with 16 bases between. The CDR3 coding sequence is TGTGCCAGCAGTTCTATCCACCCCGCGGAGCCCCAGCATTTT. Translating gives CASSSIHPAEPQHF.

This clonotype came up a few times. The CDR3, as DNA: TGTGCCAGCAGGTCGGGACAGTCAGAGACCCAGTACTTC. Protein product: CASRSGQSETQYF. V is TRBV28 and J is TRBJ2-5; TRBD1 agrees at 7 bases. Germline loops: CDR1 MDHEN, CDR2 SYDVKM. CDR3 length: 13 amino acids. V gave up 6 bases and J gave up 4 bases; unmatched junction bases: 5.

This clonotype came up many times. V gene TRBV20-1 combines with J gene TRBJ2-3, with 10 positions matching TRBD2. Germline values: CDR1 DFQATT, CDR2 SNEGSKA (reference sequence). This CDR3 spans 17 amino acids. V lost 0 bases to trimming and J lost 6 bases; unmatched junction nucleotides: 12. CDR3 DNA sequence: TGCAGTGCTAGAGATCGCCTGACTAGCGGGTACGGGGATACGCAGTATTTT. Protein: CSARDRLTSGYGDTQYF.

This clonotype was found many times. The V and J genes are TRBV2 and TRBJ1-2; D is unresolved. Trimming left V 2 bases short and J 5 bases short, with 3 bases between. Germline CDR1 is SNHLY and CDR2 is FYNNEI. The CDR3 sequence is 11 residues long. The chain's CDR3 is CASSEKYGYTF. DNA of the CDR3: TGTGCCAGCAGTGAAAAATATGGCTACACCTTC.

The sample holds a few counts of this clonotype. The chain employs TRBV4-1 and TRBJ2-7, with a weak D call TRBD1 (5 bases). V was shortened by 4 bases and J by 5 bases, with 15 bases between the two germline ends. Germline CDR1 MGHRA, CDR2 YSYEKL. The CDR3 has 14 residues. CDR3 sequence reads: CASSPQGAVDEQYF. CDR3 DNA: TGCGCCAGCAGCCCCCAGGGCGCGGTCGACGAGCAGTACTTC.

Remarks on this clonotype: One base away lies a much larger clone, so this may be a sequencing read error. The chain joins TRBV7-2 to TRBJ2-7, with 8 nucleotides matching TRBD1. The CDR3 totals 15 residues. CDR1 and CDR2 (germline): SGHTA, FQGNSA. The CDR3 loop reads CASSLSPGQVILQSF. The CDR3 DNA reads TGTGCCAGCAGCTTATCTCCGGGACAGGTTATCCTGCAGTCCTTC.

This CDR3 reads CASSGRGLYTQYF. CDR3 nucleotide sequence: TGTGCCAGCAGTGGTCGGGGCTTATATACGCAGTATTTT. The chain carries TRBV6-2 or TRBV6-3 and TRBJ2-3; D could derive from TRBD1 or TRBD2 (5 bases each). Germline assignment: CDR1 MNHEY and CDR2 SVGEGT. The V end was cut by 5 bases, the J end by 7 bases, with 13 bases between. There are 13 residues in the CDR3.

Note on this clonotype: A clone one base away is much larger, so this may be a read error. Because it lacks the conserved phenylalanine or tryptophan at the end, this CDR3 is likely a read error. The rearrangement joins TRBV7-6 to TRBJ2-7, with a possible D match to TRBD2 (6 bases). The V gene's germline CDR1 is SGHVS and CDR2 FNYEAQ. The V gene lost 5 bases and the J gene lost 7 bases, with 21 bases spanning the gap. This CDR3 region has 15 residues. CDR3 loop: CASSRHRDSLGEQYS. Written as DNA, the CDR3 is TGTGCCAGCAGCCGACACCGGGACTCTCTAGGGGAGCAGTACTCC.

This clonotype was counted many times. This chain uses TRBV24-1 with TRBJ2-2; the D call may be TRBD1 or TRBD2 (5 bases each). Germline V gene sequence: CDR1 KGHDR, CDR2 SFDVKD. The length of the CDR3 is 14 residues. Trimming took off 6 bases at V and 5 bases at J, with 12 bases between the two ends. The CDR3 region has the DNA TGTGCCACCAGTTTGCCGGGACGGACCGGGGAGCTGTTTTTT. This encodes CATSLPGRTGELFF.

As regards this clonotype: Possible read error: a much larger clone is one base away. The CDR3 does not end in the conserved phenylalanine or tryptophan, so this is likely a read error. The rearrangement uses TRBV7-2 and TRBJ1-2, with a weak D call TRBD1 (5 bases). The CDR3 runs to 16 residues. Germline V gene sequence: CDR1 SGHTA, CDR2 FQGNSA. CDR3 amino acids: CASSQDYLGGRGGYTL. As DNA, the CDR3 is TGCGCCAGCAGCCAAGATTATCTTGGGGGAAGGGGCGGCTACACCTTA.

For this clonotype: Sequence at one end of the junction differs from germline and may be a read error. J is TRBJ2-1 and V is TRBV6-6, with unresolved D. Per germline, CDR1 MNHNY and CDR2 SVGAGI (reference sequence). There are 16 residues in the CDR3. The CDR3: CASIYFPTTLAHEQFF. DNA of the CDR3: TGTGCCAGCATTTACTTCCCAACGACACTGGCGCATGAGCAGTTCTTC.

In its sample, this clonotype was seen many times. The chain joins TRBV10-3 to TRBJ1-1; D remains unclear. Germline CDR1 and CDR2: ENHRY and SYGVKD. V lost 4 bases to trimming and J lost 0 bases, with 9 bases between them. This CDR3 contains 14 residues. DNA for the CDR3: TGTGCCATCAGTGTAGGAGAGATGAACACTGAAGCTTTCTTT. This translates into CAISVGEMNTEAFF.

V gene TRBV5-4 combines with J gene TRBJ2-7; D possibly uses TRBD1 or TRBD2 (6 bases each). The CDR3 is made up of 15 amino acids. V was cut by 0 bases and J by 4 bases, with 14 bases left in between. Germline-derived CDR1 and CDR2 are SGHNT and YYREEE (reference sequence). The CDR3 loop reads CASSLDGQRAYEQYF. The CDR3 DNA sequence: TGTGCCAGCAGCTTGGATGGACAGCGGGCTTACGAGCAGTACTTC.

As to this clonotype: It may be a read error: a sequence one base away is much more abundant. The V gene is TRBV11-2, the J gene TRBJ2-3, with D maybe TRBD2 (6 bases). Looked up from germline, CDR1 is SGHAT and CDR2 is FQNNGV. This CDR3 has 17 amino acids. The CDR3 coding sequence is TGTGCCAGCAGCTTAGTTACGACTAGTTACTTCACAGATAAGCAGTATTTT. Translated: CASSLVTTSYFTDKQYF. The full variable domain, completed using reference TRBV11-2 and TRBJ2-3, is EAGVAQSPRYKIIEKRQSVAFWCNPISGHATLYWYQQILGQGPKLLIQFQNNGVVDDSQLPKDRFSAERLKGVDSTLKIQPAKLEDSAVYLCASSLVTTSYFTDKQYFGPGTRLTVL.

This clonotype was detected a few times. The genes are TRBV5-4 and TRBJ2-3; possible D gene TRBD2, 6 bases. The V end lost 2 bases, the J end lost 4 bases, and 11 bases lay between the germline ends. CDR1 and CDR2 from the germline V gene are SGHNT and YYREEE (reference sequence). This CDR3 has 14 residues. CDR3 in DNA: TGTGCCAGCAGCTTATACTCGGGGGCAGATACGCAGTATTTT. Translating gives CASSLYSGADTQYF.

This clonotype was recorded a few times. CDR3 DNA: TGTGCCAGCAGCTTGCTCCTTGCGGGTAACTACAATGAGCAGTTCTTC. Translated: CASSLLLAGNYNEQFF. The chain joins TRBV5-4 to TRBJ2-1; D might be TRBD2 (5 bases). Deletions cut 1 base from V and 3 bases from J, with 14 bases between. This CDR3 is built from 16 residues. Germline CDR1 SGHNT, CDR2 YYREEE (reference sequence).

This clonotype has a handful of counts. The rearrangement joins TRBV3-1 to TRBJ2-2; D gene uncertain. CDR1 and CDR2 (germline): LGHDT, YNNKEL (reference sequence). The CDR3 runs to 15 residues. V dropped 1 base and J dropped 1 base, with 7 bases sitting between them. The CDR3 DNA sequence: TGTGCCAGCAGCCAAGGTCGGCTGAACACCGGGGAGCTGTTTTTT. Translating it yields CASSQGRLNTGELFF. The whole variable domain, filled in from reference TRBV3-1 and TRBJ2-2, reads DTAVSQTPKYLVTQMGNDKSIKCEQNLGHDTMYWYKQDSKKFLKIMFSYNNKELIINETVPNRFSPKSPDKAHLNLHINSLELGDSAVYFCASSQGRLNTGELFFGEGSRLTVL.

This clonotype has a count of ten or more. This sequence joins TRBV7-2 and TRBJ2-3; D gene unclear. The CDR3 is 13 residues long. Germline CDR1 and CDR2: SGHTA and FQGNSA. Between the trimmed V and J ends, which lost 5 bases and 0 bases, there was a span of 6 bases. The CDR3 loop reads CASSLPSTDTQYF. Here the CDR3 DNA reads TGTGCCAGCAGCCTACCTAGCACAGATACGCAGTATTTT. Full variable domain (rest looked up from reference TRBV7-2 and TRBJ2-3): GAGVSQSPSNKVTEKGKDVELRCDPISGHTALYWYRQSLGQGLEFLIYFQGNSAPDKSGLPSDRFSAERTGGSVSTLTIQRTQQEDSAVYLCASSLPSTDTQYFGPGTRLTVL.

In regard to this clonotype: This may be a read error, as it is one base from a much larger clone. Since no conserved phenylalanine or tryptophan closes the CDR3, a read error is the likely cause. The V gene is TRBV6-2 or TRBV6-3, the J gene TRBJ2-7; 9 nucleotides match TRBD1. The CDR3 covers 12 residues. The ends lost 6 bases at V and 7 bases at J; junction bases unmatched: 4. Germline values: CDR1 MNHEY, CDR2 SVGEGT. The CDR3 DNA sequence: TGTGCCAGCAGGGGACAGGGCGGAGAGCAGTACCTC. Amino acids: CASRGQGGEQYL.

Turning to this clonotype: A much larger clone is a single base away; this may be a read error. The rearrangement joins TRBV7-2 to TRBJ2-5, with TRBD2 as a possible D gene (5 bases). V dropped 6 bases and J dropped 5 bases, with 13 bases sitting between them. This CDR3 region has 13 residues. Germline CDR1 SGHTA, CDR2 FQGNSA. The chain's CDR3 is CASRSGGWETQYF. CDR3 bases: TGTGCCAGCAGAAGCGGTGGGTGGGAGACCCAGTACTTC.

V is TRBV6-5 and J is TRBJ1-5; 9 nucleotides match TRBD1. Germline CDR1 reads MNHEY; CDR2 reads SVGAGI. V shed 2 bases and J 6 bases; nucleotides not matched to a gene: 5. The CDR3 consists of 15 residues. CDR3: CASSYRTGERQPQHF. CDR3 DNA sequence: TGTGCCAGCAGTTACCGGACAGGGGAACGTCAGCCCCAGCATTTT.